The rows below give T cell receptor beta chains drawn from one sample of a study of post-analysis software for immune sequencing data. TCRdb reprocessed the PCR reads via MiXCR and lists one record per CDR3 protein. The sample has about 460,000 distinct CDR3 sequences; under 55% are singletons. The sequencing sample was made of blood. These receptor sequences come from a girl aged 10 to 17 with multiple sclerosis. Each CDR3 is given with its conserved first and last residue. A D gene is named only where the DNA matches it firmly. Size is omitted from some rows. Given values are once, few, many or a class for expanded clones.

>-|TRBJ2-1|few|TRBV7-3
CASSLDWNNEQFF
>TRBD2|TRBJ2-2|-|TRBV29-1
CSVALAGGPTGELFF
>-|TRBJ2-4|-|TRBV10-3
CAISESEGAKNIQYF
>-|TRBJ2-1|-|TRBV12-3/TRBV12-4
CASILGVLDEQFF
>-|TRBJ2-1|-|TRBV9
CASSVVAGNNEQFF
>-|-|few|TRBV12-3/TRBV12-4
CASSLTRNEQYF
>TRBD2|TRBJ2-1|-|TRBV6-5
CASSLTLAGYNEQFF
>TRBD2|TRBJ2-3|-|TRBV7-2
CASSLDGGRRSTDTQYF
>-|TRBJ1-1|-|TRBV7-3
CASSLVGGAVNTEAFF
>-|TRBJ1-1|-|TRBV5-1
CASSTDGQFNTEAFF
>TRBD1|TRBJ2-2|-|TRBV28
CASSLSGTGSSGELFF
>-|TRBJ1-5|-|TRBV2
CASRMSTVDFQPQHF
>-|TRBJ2-3|-|TRBV20-1
CSARDVVAVGDTQYF
>-|-|-|TRBV27
CASSLGGPDLGEQYF
>TRBD2|TRBJ2-1|-|TRBV20-1
CSARTSGSSNEQFF
>TRBD2|TRBJ2-7|-|TRBV20-1
CSATAGTSAAYEQYF
>TRBD1|TRBJ1-1|once|TRBV30
CAWTADRLNTEAFF
>-|TRBJ2-3|few|TRBV20-1
CSARVGASPTDTQYF
>TRBD2|TRBJ2-3|-|TRBV5-1
CASSRQAGGQSDTQYF
>-|TRBJ2-7|-|TRBV16
CASSHAVMYEQYF
>-|TRBJ2-1|-|TRBV20-1
CSARDGFELAGSSYNEQFF
>TRBD1|TRBJ1-5|-|TRBV20-1
CSARDKGARNQPQHF
>TRBD1|TRBJ2-3|few|TRBV27
CASSFSSEGASTDTQYF
>TRBD1|TRBJ1-2|once|TRBV7-2
CASSLQTGEDYGYTF
>-|TRBJ1-5|-|TRBV11-2
CASSDDVRGNQPQHF
>-|TRBJ2-7|-|TRBV9
CASSPHGETSYEQYF
>-|TRBJ1-5|-|TRBV6-6
CASTEQSNQPQHF
>TRBD2|TRBJ2-1|few|TRBV12-3/TRBV12-4
CASSSLAGDYNEQFF
>TRBD1|TRBJ2-1|few|TRBV3-1
CASSQDSDRGDEQFF
>TRBD2|TRBJ2-5|-|TRBV28
CASSSPASGSIDEQHF
>-|TRBJ1-1|few|TRBV5-1
CASSLSQNTEAFF
>-|TRBJ2-7|-|TRBV5-1
CASSLAEKISHEQYF
>-|TRBJ2-7|few|TRBV5-1
CASSLDTDSSYEQYF
>TRBD1|TRBJ1-5|-|TRBV10-3
CAISEQGDVGQPQHF
>-|TRBJ2-3|-|TRBV12-3/TRBV12-4
CASSPGRAGMPSTDTQYF
>TRBD2|TRBJ2-1|-|TRBV20-1
CSARDLRLAAYNEQFF
>TRBD1|TRBJ2-7|few|TRBV28
CASSPGDRAPYEQYF
>-|TRBJ1-2|few|TRBV7-2
CASSLAARNYGYTF
>-|TRBJ1-2|-|TRBV20-1
CSATNNRENYGYTF
>-|TRBJ1-5|-|TRBV29-1
CSVRQGNSNQPQHF
>-|TRBJ2-7|many|TRBV29-1
CSVEVPGFYEQYF
>-|TRBJ2-1|few|TRBV5-1
CASYERYNEQFF
>TRBD2|TRBJ2-1|-|TRBV29-1
CSERMLAGESSSYNEQFF
>TRBD2|TRBJ2-7|-|TRBV18
CASSPAGLSYEQYF
>-|TRBJ2-5|-|TRBV27
CASSLSGPTEETQYF
>TRBD2|TRBJ2-7|few|TRBV7-2
CASSSTLTSGSHEQYF
>TRBD1|TRBJ2-3|few|TRBV24-1
CATSDAGQGATDTQYF
>TRBD2|TRBJ2-7|-|TRBV20-1
CSGHPGGLQVWEQYF
>-|TRBJ1-2|-|TRBV12-3/TRBV12-4
CASSLNPAVLYGYTF
>TRBD2|-|-|TRBV5-1
CASSAGLAGGSEQYF
>-|TRBJ2-7|few|TRBV20-1
CSARVGGLDEQYF
>TRBD2|TRBJ2-5|-|TRBV20-1
CSARSSSGSETQYF
>-|TRBJ2-7|few|TRBV7-2
CASSPVSRYEQYF